Listed below are T cell receptor beta chains from one sample, sequenced in a study of response to subunit inactivated influenza vaccine. TCRdb called the RT-PCR reads again in MiXCR, with one record for every CDR3 protein. The sample holds roughly 700,000 distinct CDR3 sequences, 11% to 15% seen once. The input for sequencing was PBMCs from blood, taken around two weeks before vaccination. Receptor source: a man aged 50-59 years who received an inactivated influenza vaccine. The CDR3 runs from the conserved cysteine through the conserved F or W. Fields, in order: J gene, clone size, D gene, V gene, CDR3 protein, CDR3 DNA. The D gene is left open where the match is weak. Some rows mark clone size as missing; the rest say once, few, many or name a class of expanded clone.

>TRBJ2-5|many|-|TRBV5-1
CASSLGRELRQETQYF
TGCGCCAGCAGCTTGGGGAGGGAGCTACGACAAGAGACCCAGTACTTC
>TRBJ2-1|-|-|TRBV2
CASLVGSYNEQFF
TGTGCCAGCCTTGTGGGCTCCTACAATGAGCAGTTCTTC
>TRBJ2-5|-|-|TRBV7-2
CASSQLRGVGTQYF
TGTGCCAGCAGTCAACTCCGGGGTGTAGGGACCCAGTACTTC
>TRBJ2-7|few|-|TRBV28
CASSYHFEGGSYEQYF
TGTGCCAGCAGTTACCACTTTGAAGGGGGCTCCTACGAGCAGTACTTC
>TRBJ2-2|-|-|TRBV12-3/TRBV12-4
CASRAGELFF
TGTGCCAGCAGGGCCGGGGAGCTGTTTTTT
>TRBJ2-4|-|TRBD2|TRBV27
CASSLLGPMAGDAKNIQYF
TGTGCCAGCAGTTTATTGGGACCAATGGCGGGAGACGCCAAAAACATTCAGTACTTC
>TRBJ2-3|-|TRBD2|TRBV19
CASSISSGGSLDTQYF
TGTGCCAGTAGTATTTCTAGCGGGGGGAGTTTGGATACGCAGTATTTT
>TRBJ2-7|-|TRBD2|TRBV18
CASSPVQAGGREQYF
TGTGCCAGCTCACCTGTTCAAGCGGGGGGGCGAGAGCAGTACTTC
>TRBJ2-1|few|-|TRBV6-2/TRBV6-3
CASNRGLEANEQFF
TGTGCCAGCAATCGGGGTTTAGAGGCCAATGAGCAGTTCTTC
>TRBJ2-2|few|-|TRBV9
CASSVYTGELFF
TGTGCCAGCAGCGTTTACACCGGGGAGCTGTTTTTT
>TRBJ2-1|-|-|TRBV5-6
CASSPTLLDEQFF
TGTGCCAGCAGCCCGACACTACTCGATGAGCAGTTCTTC
>TRBJ2-5|-|-|TRBV7-8
CASSLVGRLGQETQYF
TGTGCCAGCAGCTTAGTGGGCAGGTTAGGACAAGAGACCCAGTACTTC
>TRBJ2-3|few|TRBD1|TRBV5-1
CASSTGQGGDTQYF
TGCGCCAGCAGCACCGGACAGGGAGGAGATACGCAGTATTTT
>TRBJ1-2|-|TRBD1|TRBV12-3/TRBV12-4
CASSSPGTGAGYTF
TGTGCCAGCAGCTCACCCGGGACAGGGGCCGGCTACACCTTC
>TRBJ2-7|few|-|TRBV5-1
CASSHPGDGGQYF
TGCGCCAGCAGCCATCCGGGAGACGGCGGGCAGTACTTC
>TRBJ1-2|few|-|TRBV7-2
CASSLGIYPYGYTF
TGTGCCAGCAGCTTAGGGATTTACCCCTATGGCTACACCTTC
>TRBJ2-7|few|-|TRBV5-5
CASSLAGVGGEQYF
TGTGCCAGCAGCTTGGCTGGGGTAGGGGGGGAGCAGTACTTC
>TRBJ2-5|-|-|TRBV20-1
CSAPRMGGITETQYF
TGCAGTGCTCCCCGGATGGGCGGGATAACGGAGACCCAGTACTTC
>TRBJ2-6|-|TRBD1|TRBV7-9
CASLRGRGANVLTF
TGTGCCAGCCTCAGGGGGAGAGGGGCCAACGTCCTGACTTTC
>TRBJ2-5|many|TRBD2|TRBV4-2
CASSQVGQGGPETQYF
TGTGCCAGCAGCCAAGTGGGGCAGGGAGGGCCAGAGACCCAGTACTTC
>TRBJ2-4|-|TRBD2|TRBV3-1
CASSQDPAGGAKNIQYF
TGTGCCAGCAGCCAAGATCCGGCGGGGGGAGCCAAAAACATTCAGTACTTC
>TRBJ1-2|few|-|TRBV10-2
CASRQGRHYGYTF
TGCGCCAGCAGACAGGGTCGACACTATGGCTACACCTTC
>TRBJ2-5|once|-|TRBV12-3/TRBV12-4
CASSPPRGLSETQYF
TGTGCCAGCAGTCCGCCACGGGGGCTGTCAGAGACCCAGTACTTC
>TRBJ2-1|-|-|TRBV20-1
CSARDFKGDGYNEQFF
TGCAGTGCTAGAGATTTTAAGGGAGACGGCTACAATGAGCAGTTCTTC
>TRBJ1-3|-|-|TRBV10-3
CAISGGNTIYF
TGTGCCATCAGTGGTGGAAACACCATATATTTT
>TRBJ2-4|few|-|TRBV24-1
CATSLDRYIQYF
TGTGCCACCAGCCTGGACAGATACATTCAGTACTTC
>TRBJ2-1|many|-|TRBV3-1
CASSQETRLDRPREQFF
TGTGCCAGCAGCCAAGAAACACGACTAGACCGCCCCCGGGAGCAGTTCTTC
>TRBJ2-5|-|TRBD2|TRBV4-3
CASSQGGGLEETQYF
TGCGCCAGCAGCCAAGGGGGGGGACTGGAGGAGACCCAGTACTTC
>TRBJ2-6|-|-|TRBV6-5
CASSYSGSGANVLTF
TGTGCCAGCAGTTACTCGGGCTCTGGGGCCAACGTCCTGACTTTC
>TRBJ2-1|-|TRBD1|TRBV29-1
CSGKQGANNEQFF
TGCAGCGGGAAGCAGGGGGCTAACAATGAGCAGTTCTTC
>TRBJ2-3|many|-|TRBV29-1
CSVSGGSDTQYF
TGCAGCGTTTCAGGCGGGTCAGATACGCAGTATTTT
>TRBJ1-2|few|-|TRBV6-2/TRBV6-3
CASRETGDYGYTF
TGTGCCAGCAGGGAAACGGGGGACTATGGCTACACCTTC
>TRBJ2-2|few|-|TRBV3-1
CASTPWEGGNTGELFF
TGTGCCAGCACCCCCTGGGAGGGGGGGAACACCGGGGAGCTGTTTTTT
>TRBJ2-7|-|-|TRBV12-3/TRBV12-4
CASSPDTNPYEQYF
TGTGCCAGCAGTCCAGACACGAACCCCTACGAGCAGTACTTC
>TRBJ2-5|-|TRBD2|TRBV7-2
CASSLESSGGPVPQYF
TGTGCCAGCAGCTTAGAGTCTAGCGGGGGGCCAGTGCCCCAGTACTTC
>TRBJ2-7|few|-|TRBV24-1
CATSDLGEQYF
TGTGCCACCAGTGATTTAGGCGAGCAGTACTTC
>TRBJ2-6|-|-|TRBV4-3
CASSDPYGTSGANVLTF
TGCGCCAGCAGCGACCCCTACGGCACCTCTGGGGCCAACGTCCTGACTTTC
>TRBJ1-3|-|-|TRBV10-3
CAISSVNTIYF
TGTGCCATCAGTTCGGTGAACACCATATATTTT
>TRBJ2-3|-|-|TRBV6-1
CASKGRHDTDTQYF
TGTGCCAGCAAGGGACGGCACGACACAGATACGCAGTATTTT
>TRBJ1-1|few|-|TRBV7-9
CASKLDRLEAFF
TGTGCCAGCAAGCTCGACAGGCTTGAAGCTTTCTTT
>TRBJ2-1|-|TRBD2|TRBV4-2
CASSQLSGRRYEQFF
TGTGCCAGCAGCCAACTTAGCGGGAGGCGCTATGAGCAGTTCTTC
>TRBJ2-1|many|-|TRBV4-3
CASSQDFANSYNEQFF
TGCGCCAGCAGCCAAGACTTCGCTAATTCCTACAATGAGCAGTTCTTC
>TRBJ2-3|-|TRBD2|TRBV29-1
CSVEGLPGLAGGPTDTQYF
TGCAGCGTTGAAGGCCTACCGGGACTAGCGGGAGGACCCACAGATACGCAGTATTTT
>TRBJ2-5|-|-|TRBV28
CASRASWGETQYF
TGTGCCAGCCGGGCTTCGTGGGGCGAGACCCAGTACTTC
>TRBJ2-1|-|TRBD1|TRBV15
CATSRDLGRGWNEQFF
TGTGCCACCAGCAGAGATCTGGGCAGGGGGTGGAATGAGCAGTTCTTC